The TCR beta chain described here comes from a study of blood T cell repertoires in COVID-19. The overall study: PBMCs, B-cell-depleted T cells, or T cells were the source of the cDNA or gDNA that made up the material.

In the original workflow: By means of reference gene primer amplification, nucleated cell counts were estimated. Only in-frame clones appear in the TCRdb table, and some are missing; sequencing was by immunoSEQ multiplex PCR. The V and J calls and clone size are taken from that table; D and trimming were inferred from the DNA. The sample lists under 75,000 clones; almost 95% were seen once. The source is a man between 45 and 60 years old with active COVID-19. Sequencing used peripheral blood.

This chain's CDR3 is CASSDGSGGADTQYF. CDR3 bases: TGTGCCAGCAGTGATGGTAGCGGGGGGGCAGATACGCAGTATTTT. The chain couples TRBV6-1 to TRBJ2-3; 11 bases are a match to TRBD2. Losses at the gene ends were 3 bases for V and 4 bases for J; bases not matched to a gene: 3. The CDR3 contains 15 residues. CDR1 is MNHNS, CDR2 SASEGT, per germline.